What follows are 26 T cell receptor beta chains derived from one specimen sequenced in a study of T cell responses to AZD1222 COVID-19 vaccine. Clones were read by immunoSEQ multiplex PCR, and TCRdb kept only the in-frame ones, dropping some. Of 100,000 or so clones listed, approximately 90% are singletons. The sample here was peripheral blood, taken on day 0 of AZD1222 vaccination. Receptor source: an adult in good health.

This clone was counted once. The genes are TRBV9 and TRBJ1-3; unclear D gene. From germline, CDR1 is SGDLS and CDR2 YYNGEE. The V end lost 4 bases, the J end lost 1 base, and 9 bases lay between the germline ends. This CDR3 spans 14 amino acids. The CDR3 DNA reads as TGTGCCAGCAGCAGGAGGACGTCTGGAAACACCATATATTTT. Protein: CASSRRTSGNTIYF.

The V and J genes are TRBV24-1 and TRBJ2-3, with 7 positions matching TRBD2. Germline lookup yields CDR1 KGHDR and CDR2 SFDVKD. This CDR3 is built from 18 residues. Trimming removed 2 bases from V and 2 bases from J; junction bases left unmatched: 12. CDR3 nucleotide sequence: TGTGCCACCAGTGATTCGATTGGGGGGGGGAGTAACACAGATACGCAGTATTTT. Its translation is CATSDSIGGGSNTDTQYF.

The chain recombines TRBV7-2 with TRBJ1-5, with 9 bases identical to TRBD1. This CDR3 has 15 residues. V was pared by 1 base and J by 6 bases, with 4 bases of the junction left unmatched. Germline values: CDR1 SGHTA, CDR2 FQGNSA. CDR3 region: CASSLGQGGGQPQHF. The CDR3 DNA follows: TGTGCCAGCAGCTTAGGACAGGGGGGCGGTCAGCCCCAGCATTTT.

The V and J genes are TRBV6-1 and TRBJ2-2; tentatively, D is TRBD2 (5 bases). The CDR3 covers 17 residues. The V gene's germline CDR1 is MNHNS and CDR2 SASEGT. V shed 4 bases and J shed 6 bases, with 21 bases lying between them. CDR3: CASSAKGLAATPGELFF. In DNA form, the CDR3 reads TGTGCCAGCAGTGCAAAAGGGCTAGCAGCCACCCCCGGGGAGCTGTTTTTT.

J is TRBJ2-1 and V is TRBV19; D remains ambiguous. CDR1 is LNHDA, CDR2 SQIVND, per germline (reference sequence). With 11 bases removed from V and 2 bases from J, the gap between germline ends came to 7 bases. There are 11 residues in the CDR3. CDR3 coding DNA: TGTGCCTCGGGCGCCTACAATGAGCAGTTCTTC. Its translation is CASGAYNEQFF. Together with reference TRBV19 and TRBJ2-1, the CDR3 gives the full variable domain: DGGITQSPKYLFRKEGQNVTLSCEQNLNHDAMYWYRQDPGQGLRLIYYSQIVNDFQKGDIAEGYSVSREKKESFPLTVTSAQKNPTAFYLCASGAYNEQFFGPGTRLTVL.

This clone appeared a single time. The gene calls are TRBV7-9 and TRBJ2-7; D uncertain. The V end lost 4 bases, the J end lost 3 bases, and 10 bases lay between the germline ends. Germline CDR1 is SEHNR and CDR2 is FQNEAQ (reference sequence). There are 13 residues in the CDR3. CDR3 sequence: CASSSTSYYEQYF. The CDR3 DNA follows: TGTGCCAGCAGCTCGACATCTTACTACGAGCAGTACTTC.

CDR3 sequence reads: CASSLDRTAGANVLTF. CDR3 in DNA: TGTGCCAGCAGCTTAGATAGGACGGCTGGGGCCAACGTCCTGACTTTC. The chain carries TRBV7-8 and TRBJ2-6, with unresolved D. Trimming pared 1 base from V and 2 bases from J, leaving 9 bases between. CDR1 and CDR2 from the germline V gene are SGHVS and FQNEAQ. CDR3 size: 16 residues. The full variable domain, completed using reference TRBV7-8 and TRBJ2-6, is GAGVSQSPRYKVAKRGQDVALRCDPISGHVSLFWYQQALGQGPEFLTYFQNEAQLDKSGLPSDRFFAERPEGSVSTLKIQRTQQEDSAVYLCASSLDRTAGANVLTFGAGSRLTVL.

This clone was counted between two and nine times. This chain connects TRBV7-8 to TRBJ1-2; D might be TRBD1 (5 bases). V was pared by 6 bases and J by 5 bases, with 16 bases between. Germline loops: CDR1 SGHVS, CDR2 FQNEAQ. This CDR3 comprises 14 residues. As DNA, the CDR3 is TGTGCCAGCAGAGTCGCAGGGTCGCGATATGGCTACACCTTC. It yields the protein CASRVAGSRYGYTF.

This rearrangement joins TRBV6-6 to TRBJ2-3; 8 bases map to TRBD1. Germline V gene sequence: CDR1 MNHNY, CDR2 SVGAGI (reference sequence). The V gene end was trimmed by 5 bases and the J gene end by 3 bases; junction bases not matched to a gene: 13. This CDR3 comprises 17 residues. The CDR3 is CASSQQGDVVGTDTQYF. CDR3 DNA: TGTGCCAGCAGTCAACAGGGGGATGTTGTGGGGACAGATACGCAGTATTTT.

The chain has TRBV29-1 and TRBJ2-1; possibly TRBD2 for D (7 bases). CDR1 and CDR2 (germline): SQVTM, ANQGSEA. Trimming took 1 base from V and 9 from J, leaving 16 bases between them. This CDR3 spans 14 amino acids. The CDR3 is CSVEGGRLASEQFF. The CDR3 DNA reads TGCAGCGTTGAAGGGGGGCGACTAGCTAGTGAGCAGTTCTTC.

The V call is TRBV7-6, the J call TRBJ1-1, with D unclear. Germline lookup yields CDR1 SGHVS and CDR2 FNYEAQ. The length of the CDR3 is 15 residues. V was trimmed by 1 base and J by 4 bases, leaving 13 bases between them. CDR3 coding DNA: TGTGCCAGCAGCTTAGGGCGGGAGGGAGGCACTGAAGCTTTCTTT. This codes for CASSLGREGGTEAFF.

The chain employs TRBV5-4 and TRBJ1-1; TRBD1 is a possible D gene (5 bases). Deletions cut 4 bases from V and 3 bases from J, with 16 bases between. In germline, CDR1 is SGHNT, CDR2 YYREEE (reference sequence). This CDR3 is 15 amino acids long. In DNA, the CDR3 is TGTGCCAGCAGCCTGGGGGACGGCTATGACACTGAAGCTTTCTTT. The encoded protein is CASSLGDGYDTEAFF.

The V gene is TRBV5-4, the J gene TRBJ1-1; perhaps TRBD1 as D (5 bases). Trimming removed 3 bases from V and 5 bases from J, with 17 bases in between. In germline, CDR1 is SGHNT, CDR2 YYREEE (reference sequence). This CDR3 region has 15 residues. This CDR3 reads CASSWGGKGATEAFF. In nucleotides, the CDR3 is TGTGCCAGCAGCTGGGGCGGGAAGGGCGCGACTGAAGCTTTCTTT. Full variable domain (missing parts from reference TRBV5-4 and TRBJ1-1): ETGVTQSPTHLIKTRGQQVTLRCSSQSGHNTVSWYQQALGQGPQFIFQYYREEENGRGNFPPRFSGLQFPNYSSELNVNALELDDSALYLCASSWGGKGATEAFFGQGTRLTVV.

V is TRBV7-9 and J is TRBJ2-7, with 10 bases identical to TRBD2. J gave up 5 bases and V 5 bases, and 9 bases lay outside the gene matches. There are 15 residues in the CDR3. Germline lookup yields CDR1 SEHNR and CDR2 FQNEAQ (reference sequence). The CDR3 spells CASSGQRGGLDEQYF. CDR3 DNA: TGTGCCAGCAGCGGACAGCGGGGGGGCCTGGACGAGCAGTACTTC.

The chain links TRBV4-1 to TRBJ2-1; 10 bases agree with TRBD2. J was trimmed by 10 bases and V by 4 bases; bases with no gene match: 13. The CDR3 length is 16 residues. In germline, CDR1 is MGHRA, CDR2 YSYEKL. For the CDR3, the DNA is TGCGCCAGCAGCCCTGGACTAAGCGGGGGGGCCGGGGAGCAGTTCTTC. Translation: CASSPGLSGGAGEQFF.

The chain recombines TRBV6-5 with TRBJ2-7, with TRBD2 identical over 7 bases. The CDR3 contains 13 residues. The germline CDR1 and CDR2 sequences are MNHEY and SVGAGI. V was pared by 6 bases and J by 6 bases, with 8 bases of the junction left unmatched. CDR3 in amino acids: CASSPLGGAEQYF. The CDR3 DNA reads as TGTGCCAGCAGCCCCCTGGGAGGGGCCGAGCAGTACTTC.

The genes are TRBV6-6 and TRBJ2-1, with D hard to call. The V end was cut by 4 bases, the J end by 8 bases, with 6 bases between. Germline CDR1 reads MNHNY; CDR2 reads SVGAGI (reference sequence). This CDR3 has 11 residues. CDR3 residues: CASSSSHEQFF. The CDR3 DNA reads TGTGCCAGCAGTTCCTCCCATGAGCAGTTCTTC.

The chain combines TRBV5-1 with TRBJ1-6; 7 nucleotides align to TRBD1. The CDR3 sequence is 14 residues long. From germline, CDR1 is SGHRS and CDR2 YFSETQ. The J segment lost 12 bases and the V segment lost 2 bases, leaving 8 bases of the junction unmatched. CDR3 DNA: TGCGCCAGCAGCTTAAGGCAGGGGGATCAACCCCTCCACTTT. This sequence encodes CASSLRQGDQPLHF.

This chain uses TRBV11-2 with TRBJ2-2, with 9 nucleotides matching TRBD1. V was clipped by 4 bases and J by 5 bases; unmatched bases: 5. Germline assignment: CDR1 SGHAT and CDR2 FQNNGV. The CDR3 length is 15 residues. The chain's CDR3 is CASSSWTGETGELFF. In DNA, the CDR3 is TGTGCCAGCAGCTCCTGGACAGGGGAGACCGGGGAGCTGTTTTTT.

The chain's CDR3 is CASSQDDRGWEKLFF. Here the CDR3 DNA reads TGTGCCAGCAGCCAAGATGACAGGGGGTGGGAAAAACTGTTTTTT. The rearrangement uses TRBV4-2 and TRBJ1-4, with TRBD1 matching over 9 bases. Trimming cost V 0 bases and J 8 bases; bases outside gene matches: 4. The germline gives CDR1 LGHNA, CDR2 YNFKEQ. The CDR3 contains 15 residues.

The CDR3 region is CSVTDWATEAFF. The CDR3 DNA sequence: TGCAGCGTTACTGACTGGGCCACTGAAGCTTTCTTT. The V call is TRBV29-1, the J call TRBJ1-1, with D hard to call. V was shortened by 5 bases and J by 4 bases, with 11 bases between the two germline ends. This CDR3 has 12 amino acids. Germline CDR1 SQVTM, CDR2 ANQGSEA.

The J gene is TRBJ2-7, the V gene TRBV29-1; possible D gene TRBD1, 6 bases. Germline V CDR1 and CDR2: SQVTM, ANQGSEA. The CDR3 consists of 15 residues. With 6 bases removed from V and 2 bases from J, the gap between germline ends came to 20 bases. CDR3 loop: CSVVLQGTPPYEQYF. The CDR3 bases are TGCAGCGTGGTTCTACAGGGAACGCCCCCCTACGAGCAGTACTTC.

This clone was seen only a few times. The chain uses TRBV7-9 and TRBJ2-7; weak D call: TRBD1 (6 bases). The V gene's germline CDR1 is SEHNR and CDR2 FQNEAQ (reference sequence). The CDR3 spans 15 residues. The germline V and J ends were trimmed by 1 base and 2 bases, with 12 bases remaining between them. The CDR3 is CASSLGDTGPYEQYF. The CDR3 bases are TGTGCCAGCAGCTTAGGGGACACAGGGCCCTACGAGCAGTACTTC.

The DNA of the CDR3 is TGTGCCAGCAGTGATGCGGGGAGGAATGACGAGCAGTACTTC. This gives the protein CASSDAGRNDEQYF. The gene calls are TRBV2 and TRBJ2-7; possible D gene TRBD2, 6 bases. There are 14 residues in the CDR3. CDR1 SNHLY and CDR2 FYNNEI come from the germline V gene. V lost 3 bases, J lost 5 bases, and 14 bases lay in between.

The rearrangement uses TRBV5-4 and TRBJ2-7; 14 bases map to TRBD2. CDR1 is SGHNT and CDR2 is YYREEE in the germline V gene (reference sequence). With V trimmed by 3 bases and J by 3 bases, 5 bases remained unmatched. CDR3 length: 16 amino acids. As DNA, the CDR3 is TGTGCCAGCAGCTCGACTAGCGGGGGGGCCATCTACGAGCAGTACTTC. Translating it yields CASSSTSGGAIYEQYF.

The chain couples TRBV15 to TRBJ1-5; D unclear. From germline, CDR1 is LNHNV and CDR2 YYDKDF (reference sequence). This CDR3 region has 14 residues. The V and J ends lost 1 base and 5 bases respectively, with 9 bases between them. CDR3 protein: CATSRVGLYQPQHF. The CDR3, as DNA: TGTGCCACCAGCAGAGTAGGCCTTTATCAGCCCCAGCATTTT.